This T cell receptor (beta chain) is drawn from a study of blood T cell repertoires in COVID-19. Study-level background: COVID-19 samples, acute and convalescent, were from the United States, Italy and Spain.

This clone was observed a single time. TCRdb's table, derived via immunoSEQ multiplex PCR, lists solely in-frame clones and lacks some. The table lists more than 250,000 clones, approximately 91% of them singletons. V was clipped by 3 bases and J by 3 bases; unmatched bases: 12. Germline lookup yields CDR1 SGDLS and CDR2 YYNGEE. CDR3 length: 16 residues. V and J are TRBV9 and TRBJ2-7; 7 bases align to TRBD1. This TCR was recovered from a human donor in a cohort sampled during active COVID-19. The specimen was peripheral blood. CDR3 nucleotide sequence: TGTGCCAGCAGCGCGACTCCGGGACAGTCCCTCTACGAGCAGTACTTC. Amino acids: CASSATPGQSLYEQYF.